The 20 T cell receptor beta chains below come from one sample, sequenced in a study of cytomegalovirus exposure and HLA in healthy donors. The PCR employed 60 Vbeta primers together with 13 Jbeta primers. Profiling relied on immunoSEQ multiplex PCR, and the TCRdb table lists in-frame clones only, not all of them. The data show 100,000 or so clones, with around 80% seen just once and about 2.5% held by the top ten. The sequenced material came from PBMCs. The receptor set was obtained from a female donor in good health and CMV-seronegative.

The CDR3 nucleotides read TGTGCCAGTACTACTCAGGCAGGCTCTGGGGCCAACGTCCTGACTTTC. This translates into CASTTQAGSGANVLTF. The chain carries TRBV19 and TRBJ2-6, with D uncertain. Germline V gene lookup returns CDR1 LNHDA and CDR2 SQIVND (reference sequence). The CDR3 has 16 amino acids. V gave up 7 bases and J gave up 0 bases, with 13 bases separating them.

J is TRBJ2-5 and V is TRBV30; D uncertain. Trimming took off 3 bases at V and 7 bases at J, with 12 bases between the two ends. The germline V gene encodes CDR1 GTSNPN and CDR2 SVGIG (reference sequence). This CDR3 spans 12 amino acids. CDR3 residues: CAWSPLRGTQYF. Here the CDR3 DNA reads TGTGCCTGGAGCCCCCTCCGAGGGACCCAGTACTTC.

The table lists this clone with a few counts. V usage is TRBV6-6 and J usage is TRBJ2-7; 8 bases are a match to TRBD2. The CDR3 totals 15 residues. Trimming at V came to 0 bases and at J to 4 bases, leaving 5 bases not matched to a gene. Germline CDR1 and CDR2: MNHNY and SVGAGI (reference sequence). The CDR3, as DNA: TGTGCCAGCAGTTACTCGACAAGCGGGGGATACGAGCAGTACTTC. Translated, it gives CASSYSTSGGYEQYF.

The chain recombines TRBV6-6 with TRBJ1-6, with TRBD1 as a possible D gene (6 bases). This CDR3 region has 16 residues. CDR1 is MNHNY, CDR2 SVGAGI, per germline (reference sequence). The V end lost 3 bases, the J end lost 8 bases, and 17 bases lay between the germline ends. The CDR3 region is CASSYPQQGVYSPLHF. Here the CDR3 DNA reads TGTGCCAGCAGTTATCCCCAACAGGGTGTCTATTCACCCCTCCACTTT.

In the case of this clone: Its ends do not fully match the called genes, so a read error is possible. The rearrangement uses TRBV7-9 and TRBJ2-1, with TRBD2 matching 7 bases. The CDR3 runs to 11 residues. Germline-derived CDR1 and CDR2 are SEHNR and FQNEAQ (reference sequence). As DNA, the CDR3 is TGTGCCAGCAGCTTAGGTGGGGGGGGGATCTTC. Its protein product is CASSLGGGGIF.

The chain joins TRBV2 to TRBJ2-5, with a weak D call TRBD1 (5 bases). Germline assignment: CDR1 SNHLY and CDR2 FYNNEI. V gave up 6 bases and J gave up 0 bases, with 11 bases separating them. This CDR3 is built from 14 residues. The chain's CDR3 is CASRTVLYQETQYF. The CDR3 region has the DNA TGTGCCAGCAGGACAGTCCTGTACCAAGAGACCCAGTACTTC.

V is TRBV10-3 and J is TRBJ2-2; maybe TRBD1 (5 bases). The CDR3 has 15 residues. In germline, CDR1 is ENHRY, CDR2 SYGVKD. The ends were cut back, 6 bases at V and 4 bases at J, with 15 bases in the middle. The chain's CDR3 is CAISDEGHSTGELFF. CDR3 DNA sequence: TGTGCCATCAGCGACGAAGGACACTCCACCGGGGAGCTGTTTTTT.

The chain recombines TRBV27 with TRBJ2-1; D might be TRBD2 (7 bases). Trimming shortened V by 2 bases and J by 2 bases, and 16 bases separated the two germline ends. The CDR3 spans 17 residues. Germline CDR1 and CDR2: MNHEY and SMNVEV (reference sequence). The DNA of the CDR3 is TGTGCCAGCAGTTTACGGCGGGGGCCTCTTACCTACAATGAGCAGTTCTTC. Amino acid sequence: CASSLRRGPLTYNEQFF.

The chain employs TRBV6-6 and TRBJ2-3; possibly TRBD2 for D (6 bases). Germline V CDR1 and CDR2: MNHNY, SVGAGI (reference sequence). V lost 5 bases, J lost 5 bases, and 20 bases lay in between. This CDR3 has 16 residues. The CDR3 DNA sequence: TGTGCCAGCAGTCCACCTCTCCCGGGGGTGGGAGATACGCAGTATTTT. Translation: CASSPPLPGVGDTQYF.

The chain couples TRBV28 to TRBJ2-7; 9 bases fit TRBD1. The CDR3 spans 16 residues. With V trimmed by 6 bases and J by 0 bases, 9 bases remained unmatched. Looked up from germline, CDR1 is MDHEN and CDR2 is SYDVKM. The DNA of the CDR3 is TGTGCCAGCAGCTCAACAGGGGGCCGTCGCTCCTACGAGCAGTACTTC. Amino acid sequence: CASSSTGGRRSYEQYF.

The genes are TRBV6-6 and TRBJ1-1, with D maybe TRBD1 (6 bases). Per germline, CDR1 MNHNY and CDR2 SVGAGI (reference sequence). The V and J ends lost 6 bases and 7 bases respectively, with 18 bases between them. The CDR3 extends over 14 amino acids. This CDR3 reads CASSSGTNWNEAFF. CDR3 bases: TGTGCCAGCAGCTCCGGGACAAATTGGAATGAAGCTTTCTTT.

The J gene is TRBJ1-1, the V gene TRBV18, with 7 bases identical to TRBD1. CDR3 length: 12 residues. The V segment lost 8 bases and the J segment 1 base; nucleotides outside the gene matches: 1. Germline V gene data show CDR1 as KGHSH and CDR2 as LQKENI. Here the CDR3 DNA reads TGTGCCAGCCGGACAGGGAACACTGAAGCTTTCTTT. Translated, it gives CASRTGNTEAFF. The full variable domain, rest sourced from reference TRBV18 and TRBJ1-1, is NAGVMQNPRHLVRRRGQEARLRCSPMKGHSHVYWYRQLPEEGLKFMVYLQKENIIDESGMPKERFSAEFPKEGPSILRIQQVVRGDSAAYFCASRTGNTEAFFGQGTRLTVV.

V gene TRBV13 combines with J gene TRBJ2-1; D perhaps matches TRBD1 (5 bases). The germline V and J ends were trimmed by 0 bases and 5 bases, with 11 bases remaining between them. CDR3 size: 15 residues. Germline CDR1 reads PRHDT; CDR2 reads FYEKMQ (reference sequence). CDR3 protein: CASSLGPGPNNEQFF. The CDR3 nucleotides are TGTGCCAGCAGCTTAGGCCCAGGGCCCAACAATGAGCAGTTCTTC.

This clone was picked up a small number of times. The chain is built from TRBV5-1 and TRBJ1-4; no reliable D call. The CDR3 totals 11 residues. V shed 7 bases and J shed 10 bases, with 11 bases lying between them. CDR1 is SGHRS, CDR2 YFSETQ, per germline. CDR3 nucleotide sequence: TGCGCCAGCGGATCAGAGGGAAAACTGTTTTTT. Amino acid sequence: CASGSEGKLFF.

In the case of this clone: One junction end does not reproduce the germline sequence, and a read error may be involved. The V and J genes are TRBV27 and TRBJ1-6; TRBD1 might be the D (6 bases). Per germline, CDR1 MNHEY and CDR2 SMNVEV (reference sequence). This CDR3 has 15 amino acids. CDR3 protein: CASSLSGGPNSPLHF. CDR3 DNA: TGTGCCAGCAGTCTATCGGGGGGGCCGAATTCACCCCTCCACTTT.

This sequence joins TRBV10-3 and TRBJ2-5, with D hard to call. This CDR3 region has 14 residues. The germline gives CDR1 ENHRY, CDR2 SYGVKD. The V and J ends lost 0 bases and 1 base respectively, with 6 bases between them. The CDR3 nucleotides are TGTGCCATCAGTGAGTCGTCCAGCCAAGAGACCCAGTACTTC. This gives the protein CAISESSSQETQYF.

CDR3 sequence: CASRFREGVAGCPYEQYF. The CDR3 DNA sequence: TGTGCAAGTCGCTTTAGAGAGGGGGTAGCGGGTTGCCCCTACGAGCAGTACTTC. The V gene is TRBV12-2, the J gene TRBJ2-7; TRBD2 is the table's D call and was not checked against the DNA. TRBV12-2 is described as a pseudogene. The CDR3 runs 18 residues.

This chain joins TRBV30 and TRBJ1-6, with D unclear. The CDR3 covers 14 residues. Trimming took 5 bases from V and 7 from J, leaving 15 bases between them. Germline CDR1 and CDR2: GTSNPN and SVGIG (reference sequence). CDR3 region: CAWDAPSGNSPLHF. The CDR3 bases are TGTGCCTGGGACGCCCCGTCCGGGAATTCACCCCTCCACTTT. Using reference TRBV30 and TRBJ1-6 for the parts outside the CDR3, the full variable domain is SQTIHQWPATLVQPVGSPLSLECTVEGTSNPNLYWYRQAAGRGLQLLFYSVGIGQISSEVPQNLSASRPQDRQFILSSKKLLLSDSGFYLCAWDAPSGNSPLHFGNGTRLTVT.

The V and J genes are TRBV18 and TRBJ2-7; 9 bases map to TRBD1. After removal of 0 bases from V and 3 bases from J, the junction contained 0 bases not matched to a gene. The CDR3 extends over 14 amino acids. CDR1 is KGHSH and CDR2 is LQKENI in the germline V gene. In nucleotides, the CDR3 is TGTGCCAGCTCACCACCGGACAGGGGCTACGAGCAGTACTTC. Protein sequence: CASSPPDRGYEQYF.

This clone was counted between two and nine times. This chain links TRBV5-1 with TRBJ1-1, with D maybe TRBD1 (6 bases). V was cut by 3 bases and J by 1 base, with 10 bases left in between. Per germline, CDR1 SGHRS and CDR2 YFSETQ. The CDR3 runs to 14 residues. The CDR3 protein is CASSSSTGNTEAFF. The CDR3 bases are TGCGCCAGCAGCTCCTCGACAGGGAACACTGAAGCTTTCTTT.